The 5 T cell receptor beta chains below were found in one sample sequenced in a study of cytomegalovirus exposure and HLA in healthy donors. Both 60 Vbeta primers and 13 Jbeta primers went into the PCR. The assay was immunoSEQ multiplex PCR, and TCRdb's table has in-frame clones only and misses some. The sample has some 130,000 clones, 65% to 80% seen once; the top ten hold about 0.94%. The sequencing sample was made of PBMCs. These receptors came from a human donor in good health.

This clone has just a few counts. J is TRBJ1-6 and V is TRBV19; D unclear. Germline CDR1 and CDR2: LNHDA and SQIVND (reference sequence). The V gene lost 5 bases and the J gene lost 6 bases, with 11 bases spanning the gap. This CDR3 comprises 14 residues. The CDR3: CASSYGRTNSPLHF. CDR3 nucleotide sequence: TGTGCCAGTAGTTATGGGAGGACTAATTCACCCCTCCACTTT.

This chain uses TRBV7-6 with TRBJ2-3; 9 bases line up with TRBD2. V lost 1 base, J lost 6 bases, and 5 bases stayed unmatched. This CDR3 spans 15 amino acids. The germline V gene has CDR1 SGHVS and CDR2 FNYEAQ. The CDR3 is CASSLGGTSPDTQYF. The CDR3 DNA is TGTGCCAGCAGCTTAGGGGGGACTAGCCCGGATACGCAGTATTTT.

The V gene is TRBV13, the J gene TRBJ2-7; 9 bases agree with TRBD2. Germline loops: CDR1 PRHDT, CDR2 FYEKMQ (reference sequence). There are 17 residues in the CDR3. V was pared by 3 bases and J by 4 bases, with 13 bases of the junction left unmatched. CDR3 bases: TGTGCCAGCAGCTTCTCGATTTCTAGCGGGGATAAATACGAGCAGTACTTC. This sequence encodes CASSFSISSGDKYEQYF. Variable domain in full (rest from reference TRBV13 and TRBJ2-7): AAGVIQSPRHLIKEKRETATLKCYPIPRHDTVYWYQQGPGQDPQFLISFYEKMQSDKGSIPDRFSAQQFSDYHSELNMSSLELGDSALYFCASSFSISSGDKYEQYFGPGTRLTVT.

The rearrangement links TRBV15 to TRBJ2-1; D is uncertain. V was clipped by 0 bases and J by 7 bases, with 4 bases between them. The germline V gene encodes CDR1 LNHNV and CDR2 YYDKDF (reference sequence). There are 12 residues in the CDR3. Written as DNA, the CDR3 is TGTGCCACCAGCAGAGATCGTAATGAGCAGTTCTTC. Its protein product is CATSRDRNEQFF.

This chain connects TRBV14 to TRBJ2-3, with D uncertain. The germline V and J ends were trimmed by 0 bases and 4 bases, with 8 bases remaining between them. Per the germline V gene, CDR1 is SGHDN and CDR2 is FVKESK. CDR3 size: 14 residues. The CDR3 sequence: CASSQELQADTQYF. Here the CDR3 DNA reads TGTGCCAGCAGCCAAGAATTGCAGGCAGATACGCAGTATTTT.